Below, 17 T cell receptor beta chains from the same sample are listed, as sequenced in a study of CD4 T cells in relation to SARS-CoV-2 and coronaviruses. The antigens of these receptors remain unknown. Libraries were prepared by immunoSEQ multiplex PCR; TCRdb keeps only in-frame clonotypes and omits some of them. The table has 25,000 to 30,000 clones, approximately 80% seen once. CD4+ T cells from unexposed donors were obtained before the COVID-19 pandemic (2011-2018). CD4+ T cells were isolated from the cells after about nine days of culture. Input material: CD4+ T cells from PBMCs, cultured in vitro. The receptor set was obtained from a human donor in good health.

V is TRBV2 and J is TRBJ2-1, with 7 positions matching TRBD2. V gave up 2 bases and J gave up 8 bases; unmatched junction bases: 9. Germline assignment: CDR1 SNHLY and CDR2 FYNNEI. This CDR3 contains 15 residues. CDR3: CASSEQRGAFHEQFF. In DNA form, the CDR3 reads TGTGCCAGCAGTGAACAGCGGGGCGCCTTCCATGAGCAGTTCTTC. Supplemented by reference TRBV2 and TRBJ2-1, the full variable domain reads EPEVTQTPSHQVTQMGQEVILRCVPISNHLYFYWYRQILGQKVEFLVSFYNNEISEKSEIFDDQFSVERPDGSNFTLKIRSTKLEDSAMYFCASSEQRGAFHEQFFGPGTRLTVL.

This chain links TRBV19 with TRBJ2-6, with unresolved D. Germline assignment: CDR1 LNHDA and CDR2 SQIVND (reference sequence). The germline V and J ends were trimmed by 3 bases and 4 bases, with 10 bases remaining between them. The CDR3 length is 15 residues. The CDR3 loop is CASSISRTGANVLTF. In DNA, the CDR3 is TGTGCCAGTAGTATCTCCCGGACCGGGGCCAACGTCCTGACTTTC.

This clone occurred once. CDR3 DNA sequence: TGTGCCAGCAGAGAGACTGACAGGGACGGAGGCACAGATACGCAGTATTTT. Translation: CASRETDRDGGTDTQYF. The rearrangement joins TRBV6-8 to TRBJ2-3; 7 nucleotides agree with TRBD1. Germline CDR1 and CDR2: MNHGY and SAAAGT. The length of the CDR3 is 17 residues. Unmatched junction bases numbered 13, after V lost 6 bases and J lost 1 base.

The chain combines TRBV7-9 with TRBJ1-2; no clear D gene. V was pared by 3 bases and J by 0 bases, with 8 bases between. The CDR3 is 14 residues long. CDR1 is SEHNR, CDR2 FQNEAQ, per germline (reference sequence). CDR3 DNA: TGTGCCAGCAGCTTGGCAGTCGCTAACTATGGCTACACCTTC. This sequence encodes CASSLAVANYGYTF.

The genes are TRBV2 and TRBJ1-6, with TRBD1 as a possible D gene (5 bases). CDR3 length: 17 amino acids. V shed 8 bases and J shed 1 base, with 18 bases lying between them. The germline V gene has CDR1 SNHLY and CDR2 FYNNEI. Here the CDR3 DNA reads TGTGCCAGCGGCCCCGGGACGGGTTTGTCCTATAATTCACCCCTCCACTTT. Protein product: CASGPGTGLSYNSPLHF.

The genes are TRBV3-1 (or the pseudogene TRBV3-2) and TRBJ2-7, with D unresolved. CDR1 is LGHDT and CDR2 is YNNKEL in the germline V gene (reference sequence). The CDR3 extends over 15 amino acids. V was cut by 0 bases and J by 0 bases, with 9 bases left in between. The CDR3 is CASSQDFTGSYEQYF. CDR3 nucleotide sequence: TGTGCCAGCAGCCAAGATTTCACGGGCTCCTACGAGCAGTACTTC.

The chain uses TRBV7-2 and TRBJ1-5, with 7 bases matching TRBD1. V was pared by 5 bases and J by 5 bases, with 9 bases of the junction left unmatched. The V gene's germline CDR1 is SGHTA and CDR2 FQGNSA. The CDR3 is 15 amino acids. The CDR3 DNA reads as TGTGCCAGCAGCCTAGAGACAGGGTCTCATCAGCCCCAGCATTTT. Translation: CASSLETGSHQPQHF.

The rearrangement links TRBV7-2 to TRBJ1-6; tentatively, D is TRBD1 (6 bases). This CDR3 spans 14 amino acids. Trimming removed 3 bases at V and 10 bases at J, with 13 bases between. CDR1 and CDR2 (germline): SGHTA, FQGNSA. The CDR3 bases are TGTGCCAGCAGCTTCGCAGGGGCTCGCTCACCCCTCCACTTT. Its translation: CASSFAGARSPLHF.

This chain joins TRBV2 and TRBJ2-2; 8 bases fit TRBD1. The germline gives CDR1 SNHLY, CDR2 FYNNEI. The CDR3 consists of 15 residues. V shed 3 bases and J 5 bases; nucleotides not matched to a gene: 5. CDR3 DNA: TGTGCCAGCAGTGATCTACAGGGGGGTACCGGGGAGCTGTTTTTT. This codes for CASSDLQGGTGELFF.

The V call is TRBV14, the J call TRBJ1-4; the match to TRBD1 covers 8 bases. The CDR3 sequence is 15 residues long. V shed 4 bases, J shed 5 bases, and the junction held 6 bases outside the gene matches. The germline gives CDR1 SGHDN, CDR2 FVKESK. CDR3 in DNA: TGTGCCAGCAGCCCCCGGACAGGGCCAAATGAAAAACTGTTTTTT. Amino acid sequence: CASSPRTGPNEKLFF.

V is TRBV7-3 and J is TRBJ2-7; 9 bases are a match to TRBD1. Per germline, CDR1 SGHTA and CDR2 FQGTGA. The junction had 4 bases not matched to a gene; V was cut back by 4 bases and J by 6 bases. There are 13 residues in the CDR3. As DNA, the CDR3 is TGTGCCAGCAGCTCGGGACAGGGTCGCGAGCAGTACTTC. Protein: CASSSGQGREQYF.

The chain links TRBV6-5 to TRBJ2-7, with D possibly TRBD2 on 5 matching bases. CDR1 is MNHEY and CDR2 is SVGAGI in the germline V gene. Trimming stripped 4 bases from V and 8 bases from J, with 18 bases between. There are 14 residues in the CDR3. The chain's CDR3 is CASSSVWAGLKQYF. In nucleotides, the CDR3 is TGTGCCAGCAGTTCTGTTTGGGCGGGCCTCAAGCAGTACTTC.

The chain links TRBV12-3 or TRBV12-4 to TRBJ2-5; D uncertain. The CDR3 is made up of 13 amino acids. V was trimmed by 6 bases and J by 1 base, leaving 9 bases between them. CDR3 in DNA: TGTGCCAGCAGCCGAGGAACCCAAGAGACCCAGTACTTC. Encoded protein: CASSRGTQETQYF.

This clone was detected a few times. This sequence joins TRBV28 and TRBJ1-2; D gene unclear. CDR1 and CDR2 (germline): MDHEN, SYDVKM. The CDR3 consists of 15 residues. Trimming pared 5 bases from V and 4 bases from J, leaving 17 bases between. CDR3 amino acids: CASSPPSGEGYGYTF. DNA for the CDR3: TGTGCCAGCAGTCCACCCTCCGGGGAGGGCTATGGCTACACCTTC.

The CDR3 DNA sequence: TGTGCCACCGGTCTGGGGGGGACAGGGGTTGGAAACACCATATATTTT. Translation: CATGLGGTGVGNTIYF. The chain recombines TRBV10-3 with TRBJ1-3; 10 bases align to TRBD1. Germline CDR1 and CDR2: ENHRY and SYGVKD. The CDR3 runs to 16 residues. The V segment lost 10 bases and the J segment 3 bases; nucleotides outside the gene matches: 12.

The gene calls are TRBV3-1 (or the pseudogene TRBV3-2) and TRBJ2-7; D is possibly TRBD2 (5 bases). The CDR3 length is 11 residues. V was shortened by 6 bases and J by 4 bases, with 7 bases between the two germline ends. The germline V gene has CDR1 LGHDT and CDR2 YNNKEL (reference sequence). The CDR3 bases are TGTGCCAGCAGTCGGACTTACGAGCAGTACTTC. As protein: CASSRTYEQYF.

V gene TRBV7-8 combines with J gene TRBJ1-1, with D hard to call. The germline V gene has CDR1 SGHVS and CDR2 FQNEAQ. This CDR3 comprises 15 residues. Trimming removed 1 base at V and 6 bases at J, with 15 bases between. The CDR3 reads CASSLDERRLSEAFF. The CDR3 DNA sequence: TGTGCCAGCAGCTTAGACGAACGAAGGTTGTCTGAAGCTTTCTTT.